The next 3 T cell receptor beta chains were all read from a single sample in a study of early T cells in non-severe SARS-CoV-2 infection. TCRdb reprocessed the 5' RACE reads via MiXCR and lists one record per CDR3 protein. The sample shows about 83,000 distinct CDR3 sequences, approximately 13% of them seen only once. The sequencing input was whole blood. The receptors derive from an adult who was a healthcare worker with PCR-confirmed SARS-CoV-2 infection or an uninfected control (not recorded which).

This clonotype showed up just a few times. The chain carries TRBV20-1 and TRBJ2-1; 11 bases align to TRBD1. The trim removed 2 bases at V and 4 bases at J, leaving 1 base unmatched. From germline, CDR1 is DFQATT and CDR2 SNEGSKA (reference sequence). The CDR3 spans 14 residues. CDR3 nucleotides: TGCAGTGCTAGAAGGGACAGGGGGTACAATGAGCAGTTCTTC. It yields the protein CSARRDRGYNEQFF.

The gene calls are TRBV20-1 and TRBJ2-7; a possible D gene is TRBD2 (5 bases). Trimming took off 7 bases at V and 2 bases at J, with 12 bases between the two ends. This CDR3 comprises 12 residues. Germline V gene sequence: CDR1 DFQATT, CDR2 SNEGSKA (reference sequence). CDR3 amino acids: CSGAWRPYEQYF. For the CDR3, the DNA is TGCAGTGGGGCGTGGAGGCCCTACGAGCAGTACTTC.

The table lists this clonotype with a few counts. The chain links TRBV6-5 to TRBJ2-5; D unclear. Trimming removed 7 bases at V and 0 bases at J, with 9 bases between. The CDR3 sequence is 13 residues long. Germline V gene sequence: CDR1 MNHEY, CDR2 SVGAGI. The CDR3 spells CASTGTNQETQYF. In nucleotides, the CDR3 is TGTGCCAGCACTGGTACGAACCAAGAGACCCAGTACTTC.